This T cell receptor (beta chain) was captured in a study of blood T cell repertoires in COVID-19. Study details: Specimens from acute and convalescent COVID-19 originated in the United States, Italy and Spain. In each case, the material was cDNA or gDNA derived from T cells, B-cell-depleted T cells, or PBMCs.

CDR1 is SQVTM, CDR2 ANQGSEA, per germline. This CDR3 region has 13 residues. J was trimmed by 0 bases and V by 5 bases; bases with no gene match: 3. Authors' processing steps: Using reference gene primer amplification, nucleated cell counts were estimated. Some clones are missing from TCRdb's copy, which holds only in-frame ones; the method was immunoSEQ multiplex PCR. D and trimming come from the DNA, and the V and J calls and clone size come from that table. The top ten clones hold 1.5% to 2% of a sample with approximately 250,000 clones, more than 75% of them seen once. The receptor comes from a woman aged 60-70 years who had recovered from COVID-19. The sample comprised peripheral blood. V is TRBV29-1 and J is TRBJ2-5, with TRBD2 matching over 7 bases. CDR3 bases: TGCAGCGTTCATGGGACTAACCAAGAGACCCAGTACTTC. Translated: CSVHGTNQETQYF.